Shown below are 16 T cell receptor beta chains from a single sample sequenced in a study of regulatory T cells in long-lasting Graves disease. Time point noted: newly diagnosed GD, antithyroid drugs for less than 3 months. RNA isolated from PBMCs was used to make the TCR library. To make TCR beta libraries, researchers used iRepertoire HTBI primers and Arm-PCR of CDR3 regions. TCRdb re-called the multiplex PCR reads through MiXCR, storing one row per CDR3 protein. The sample lists roughly 500,000 distinct CDR3 sequences, roughly 13% occurring once. These sequences were also reported in another study, on T cells in Graves' hyperthyroidism and ophthalmopathy.

Source: peripheral blood mononuclear cells (PBMCs), taken at new diagnosis, from a patient treated with antithyroid drugs. Receptor source: a man in his thirties or forties with Graves disease.

As concerns this clonotype: As the CDR3 is not closed by the conserved phenylalanine or tryptophan, this likely results from a read error. J is TRBJ2-2 and V is TRBV3-1, with 8 bases identical to TRBD2. The V gene's germline CDR1 is LGHDT and CDR2 YNNKEL (reference sequence). The CDR3 consists of 17 residues. With 0 bases clipped from V and 4 bases from J, the junction kept 7 bases outside the gene matches. This CDR3 reads CASSQEWRLAGTGELFS. CDR3 coding DNA: TGTGCCAGCAGCCAAGAGTGGAGGCTAGCGGGCACCGGGGAGCTGTTTTCT.

This clonotype was detected ten times or more. V usage is TRBV5-1 and J usage is TRBJ2-5; no firm D call. V was shortened by 0 bases and J by 1 base, with 13 bases between the two germline ends. The CDR3 spans 16 residues. Germline values: CDR1 SGHRS, CDR2 YFSETQ. As DNA, the CDR3 is TGCGCCAGCAGCTTGGCGTGGGCGATCACCCAAGAGACCCAGTACTTC. Protein: CASSLAWAITQETQYF.

This clonotype turned up a few times. A far larger clone differs by one base, so this is likely a read error. V gene TRBV5-6 combines with J gene TRBJ2-7; 11 bases line up with TRBD2. Germline V lookup: CDR1 SGHDT, CDR2 YYEEEE. CDR3 size: 15 residues. With V trimmed by 4 bases and J by 4 bases, 7 bases remained unmatched. The CDR3 spells CASSPGLAEVYEQYF. CDR3 coding DNA: TGTGCCAGCAGCCCGGGACTAGCGGAAGTTTACGAGCAGTACTTC.

This clonotype has at least ten counts. V is TRBV12-3 or TRBV12-4 and J is TRBJ2-1, with 8 bases identical to TRBD2. The junction had 10 bases not matched to a gene; V was cut back by 6 bases and J by 9 bases. The CDR3 totals 14 residues. Here the CDR3 reads CASRGSGRVVEQFF. In nucleotides, the CDR3 is TGTGCCAGCAGGGGCAGCGGGAGAGTGGTTGAGCAGTTCTTC.

This clonotype was counted between two and nine times. This clone may be a read error of a much larger clone one base away. This rearrangement joins TRBV6-1 to TRBJ2-3; D ambiguous. The CDR3 runs to 14 residues. CDR1 and CDR2 (germline): MNHNS, SASEGT. CDR3 sequence reads: CASSEKDGTDAQYF. CDR3 nucleotides: TGTGCCAGCAGTGAGAAGGATGGCACAGATGCGCAGTATTTT.

With regard to this clonotype: A much larger clonotype is one base distant, so this may be a read error. The chain joins TRBV3-1 to TRBJ1-2, with TRBD1 matching over 7 bases. This CDR3 spans 15 amino acids. Looked up from germline, CDR1 is LGHDT and CDR2 is YNNKEL (reference sequence). Unmatched junction bases numbered 13, after V lost 5 bases and J lost 7 bases. The CDR3 DNA reads as TGTGCCAGCAGCTTAATTGGGGGACAGCTTCGTGGCTACACCTTC. It yields the protein CASSLIGGQLRGYTF.

This clonotype was recorded at least ten times. The rearrangement uses TRBV29-1 and TRBJ2-3, with TRBD2 identical over 7 bases. After removal of 3 bases from V and 2 bases from J, the junction contained 14 bases not matched to a gene. CDR1 and CDR2 (germline): SQVTM, ANQGSEA. This CDR3 has 17 amino acids. The CDR3 sequence: CSVEVVAGELFTDTQYF. The CDR3 coding sequence is TGCAGCGTTGAGGTGGTTGCGGGGGAGCTTTTCACAGATACGCAGTATTTT.

This clonotype was found many times. The chain carries TRBV6-1 and TRBJ1-2; a possible D gene is TRBD1 (6 bases). Germline values: CDR1 MNHNS, CDR2 SASEGT. V gave up 0 bases and J gave up 6 bases, with 14 bases separating them. The CDR3 has 15 residues. CDR3 loop: CASSEALGGQDGYTF. The DNA for the CDR3 is TGTGCCAGCAGTGAAGCGCTGGGGGGGCAAGATGGCTACACCTTC.

In its sample, this clonotype was seen many times. The CDR3 here is CSATGAQYSGANVLTF. In DNA, the CDR3 is TGCAGTGCCACAGGGGCACAATACTCTGGGGCCAACGTCCTGACTTTC. V and J are TRBV20-1 and TRBJ2-6; the match to TRBD1 covers 7 bases. With V trimmed by 6 bases and J by 0 bases, 8 bases remained unmatched. The V gene's germline CDR1 is DFQATT and CDR2 SNEGSKA (reference sequence). The CDR3 is 16 residues long.

V gene TRBV14 combines with J gene TRBJ2-1; 12 bases are a match to TRBD1. Losses at the gene ends were 3 bases for V and 7 bases for J; bases not matched to a gene: 10. CDR3 length equals 17 residues. Germline V lookup: CDR1 SGHDN, CDR2 FVKESK. CDR3 bases: TGTGCCAGCAGCCAGCAACCGGGACAGGGGGCGATTAATGAGCAGTTCTTC. This translates into CASSQQPGQGAINEQFF. Full variable domain (remainder filled in from reference TRBV14 and TRBJ2-1): EAGVTQFPSHSVIEKGQTVTLRCDPISGHDNLYWYRRVMGKEIKFLLHFVKESKQDESGMPNNRFLAERTGGTYSTLKVQPAELEDSGVYFCASSQQPGQGAINEQFFGPGTRLTVL.

The sample holds many counts of this clonotype. The chain joins TRBV7-2 to TRBJ1-5; a possible D gene is TRBD1 (6 bases). Germline loops: CDR1 SGHTA, CDR2 FQGNSA. The CDR3 totals 15 residues. Trimming cost V 1 base and J 4 bases, with 11 bases left between them. CDR3: CASSLDQGQNQPQHF. The CDR3 region has the DNA TGTGCCAGCAGCTTAGATCAGGGGCAAAATCAGCCCCAGCATTTT. The variable domain in full, completed from reference TRBV7-2 and TRBJ1-5, reads GAGVSQSPSNKVTEKGKDVELRCDPISGHTALYWYRQSLGQGLEFLIYFQGNSAPDKSGLPSDRFSAERTGGSVSTLTIQRTQQEDSAVYLCASSLDQGQNQPQHFGDGTRLSIL.

CDR3: CSARPGHLGGTEAFF. The CDR3 DNA follows: TGCAGTGCTCGCCCCGGGCACTTAGGGGGCACTGAAGCTTTCTTT. The gene calls are TRBV20-1 and TRBJ1-1; D is possibly TRBD1 (6 bases). V lost 5 bases and J lost 4, with 20 bases in between. Germline CDR1 and CDR2: DFQATT and SNEGSKA (reference sequence). The CDR3 runs to 15 residues.

In this sample, this clonotype turned up many times. This rearrangement joins TRBV7-9 to TRBJ2-7; a weak D match, TRBD2 (6 bases). The CDR3 covers 15 residues. Trimming pared 1 base from V and 5 bases from J, leaving 15 bases between. The V gene's germline CDR1 is SEHNR and CDR2 FQNEAQ (reference sequence). The CDR3 bases are TGTGCCAGCAGCTTAGTGGGACGGGAGTCCAACGAGCAGTACTTC. Its protein is CASSLVGRESNEQYF.

The V call is TRBV27, the J call TRBJ2-2, with 8 bases aligning to TRBD2. The trim removed 7 bases at V and 6 bases at J, leaving 13 bases unmatched. CDR3 length: 16 residues. CDR1 is MNHEY and CDR2 is SMNVEV in the germline V gene (reference sequence). The CDR3 region has the DNA TGTGCCAGCAAGTGGGGGAGCGGGAGTGTCCCCGGGGAGCTGTTTTTT. The encoded protein is CASKWGSGSVPGELFF.

This clonotype was counted between two and nine times. The V and J genes are TRBV18 and TRBJ2-7, with 7 bases aligning to TRBD1. The V segment lost 2 bases and the J segment 5 bases; nucleotides outside the gene matches: 9. Germline CDR1 is KGHSH and CDR2 is LQKENI. This CDR3 is built from 15 residues. In DNA, the CDR3 is TGTGCCAGCTCACCAGCGAGGGGGCCCTCACACGAGCAGTACTTC. This gives the protein CASSPARGPSHEQYF.

V usage is TRBV18 and J usage is TRBJ1-1, with 7 bases fitting TRBD1. The CDR3 runs to 14 residues. V lost 3 bases to trimming and J lost 5 bases; unmatched junction nucleotides: 6. The germline gives CDR1 KGHSH, CDR2 LQKENI. The CDR3 bases are TGTGCCAGCTCACCTCGGGACAGTAGAACTGAAGCTTTCTTT. Amino acids: CASSPRDSRTEAFF.